The entry that follows covers one T cell receptor beta chain sequence. Its antigen is still unknown. The CDR3 runs 16 residues. Germline V lookup: CDR1 SGHVS, CDR2 FQNEAQ. TCRdb re-called the 5' RACE reads and catalogs CDR3 proteins one per entry, DNA excluded. This repertoire includes about 380,000 distinct CDR3 sequences. The sample comes from a study of monozygotic twins with inflammatory bowel disease. Findings of the study overall: A reduction in TCRbeta diversity (inverse Simpson) was seen in IBD patients relative to healthy co-twins. Repertoire similarity did not differ between concordant and discordant twins, possibly owing to limited power.

A 2.5 ml blood sample was drawn per donor. Blood samples, whole and unsorted for T cells, yielded the isolated total RNA. Sequencing used blood. The sequence was obtained from a human donor with ulcerative colitis or Crohn's disease, or a healthy co-twin of an affected twin (not recorded which). V gene TRBV7-8 combines with J gene TRBJ2-1; TCRdb reports TRBD1, a call that lacks DNA to check it against. CDR3 in amino acids: CASSTRATRRHNEQFF.